These 28 T cell receptor beta chains were all obtained from the same sample, sequenced in a study of shared clonotypes between healthy human individuals. Assay used: immunoSEQ multiplex PCR; TCRdb lists only in-frame clones, some missing. Of about 560,000 clones listed, roughly 79% are singletons. What was sequenced was PBMCs. These receptors were obtained from a woman between 40 and 55 years old in good health. Some clones in this sample may be carry-over from other donors' samples.

The chain links TRBV5-1 to TRBJ2-1, with D possibly being TRBD1 or TRBD2 (5 bases each). In germline, CDR1 is SGHRS, CDR2 YFSETQ. The CDR3 spans 12 residues. V lost 0 bases to trimming and J lost 9 bases, with 7 bases between them. In DNA, the CDR3 is TGCGCCAGCAGCTTGGCGGGGCTTGAGCAGTTCTTC. The encoded protein is CASSLAGLEQFF.

The chain couples TRBV25-1 to TRBJ1-5, with D possibly being TRBD1 (6 bases). V gave up 3 bases and J gave up 5 bases, with 14 bases separating them. The CDR3 totals 15 residues. In germline, CDR1 is MGHDK, CDR2 SYGVNS. As DNA, the CDR3 is TGTGCCAGCAGTGAGAATTCGGACAGTGATCAGCCCCAGCATTTT. It specifies CASSENSDSDQPQHF.

Turning to this clone: The same CDR3 also results from other DNA sequences found in this sample. The CDR3 reads CASSYSGGETQYF. CDR3 in DNA: TGTGCCAGCAGTTACTCGGGGGGGGAGACCCAGTACTTC. The V and J genes are TRBV6-6 and TRBJ2-5; 7 nucleotides line up with TRBD2. Germline values: CDR1 MNHNY, CDR2 SVGAGI (reference sequence). This CDR3 is built from 13 residues. V shed 0 bases, J shed 5 bases, and the junction held 0 bases outside the gene matches.

The chain employs TRBV28 and TRBJ1-5; no clear D. This CDR3 comprises 17 residues. CDR1 and CDR2 from the germline V gene are MDHEN and SYDVKM. V was clipped by 7 bases and J by 0 bases, with 19 bases between them. The CDR3 DNA is TGTGCCAGCATCAGATCGGGAGGCGAGTATAGCAATCAGCCCCAGCATTTT. This gives the protein CASIRSGGEYSNQPQHF.

The genes are TRBV7-3 and TRBJ2-7, with D perhaps matching TRBD2 (5 bases). This CDR3 has 14 amino acids. V was clipped by 2 bases and J by 2 bases, with 10 bases between them. CDR1 SGHTA and CDR2 FQGTGA come from the germline V gene. DNA for the CDR3: TGTGCCAGCAGCTTACAGGCGGGTACCTACGAGCAGTACTTC. Its translation is CASSLQAGTYEQYF.

The rearrangement links TRBV28 to TRBJ2-7; D is possibly TRBD2 (6 bases). The germline CDR1 and CDR2 sequences are MDHEN and SYDVKM. The V gene lost 5 bases and the J gene lost 4 bases, with 18 bases spanning the gap. The CDR3 totals 15 residues. The CDR3 nucleotides are TGTGCCAGCAGTGGCCTTCCGGGACTGGGATACGAGCAGTACTTC. Translating gives CASSGLPGLGYEQYF.

The chain employs TRBV5-4 and TRBJ2-4; 11 bases are shared with TRBD1. The CDR3 extends over 14 amino acids. Germline V gives CDR1 SGHNT, CDR2 YYREEE (reference sequence). J lost 7 bases, V lost 3 bases, and 3 bases had no gene match. The CDR3 sequence: CASSSDRGQNIQYF. In nucleotides, the CDR3 is TGTGCCAGCAGCTCGGACAGGGGGCAGAACATTCAGTACTTC. Full variable domain (outside the CDR3, taken from reference TRBV5-4 and TRBJ2-4): ETGVTQSPTHLIKTRGQQVTLRCSSQSGHNTVSWYQQALGQGPQFIFQYYREEENGRGNFPPRFSGLQFPNYSSELNVNALELDDSALYLCASSSDRGQNIQYFGAGTRLSVL.

The genes are TRBV7-8 and TRBJ2-3, with TRBD2 identical over 14 bases. Germline V gene sequence: CDR1 SGHVS, CDR2 FQNEAQ. The length of the CDR3 is 17 residues. The junction had 7 bases not matched to a gene; V was cut back by 3 bases and J by 5 bases. CDR3: CASSFTPGTSGRDTQYF. The CDR3 DNA reads as TGTGCCAGCAGCTTTACACCCGGGACTAGCGGGAGAGATACGCAGTATTTT.

The CDR3 region has the DNA TGTGCCAGCAGCCAGACTAGCGGGGGGCGAGAGACCCAGTACTTC. Translating gives CASSQTSGGRETQYF. The chain uses TRBV7-2 and TRBJ2-5; 13 bases are shared with TRBD2. The germline CDR1 and CDR2 sequences are SGHTA and FQGNSA. The junction had 4 bases not matched to a gene; V was cut back by 5 bases and J by 4 bases. The CDR3 contains 15 residues.

The rearrangement uses TRBV20-1 and TRBJ2-2; D perhaps matches TRBD2 (5 bases). Looked up from germline, CDR1 is DFQATT and CDR2 is SNEGSKA (reference sequence). The ends were cut back, 4 bases at V and 6 bases at J, with 6 bases in the middle. The CDR3 contains 11 residues. CDR3 residues: CSAMRAGELFF. In DNA, the CDR3 is TGCAGTGCTATGCGGGCCGGGGAGCTGTTTTTT.

This chain links TRBV6-5 with TRBJ2-5; 7 bases align to TRBD1. The DNA end lines up better with TRBJ2-7; the J call may be wrong. The CDR3 is 15 residues long. The germline CDR1 and CDR2 sequences are MNHEY and SVGAGI. The chain's CDR3 is CASSLVQGSSYEQYF. For the CDR3, the DNA is TGTGCCAGCAGTTTGGTACAGGGGAGCTCCTACGAGCAGTACTTC.

The gene calls are TRBV9 and TRBJ2-1; 14 bases map to TRBD2. CDR3 length: 19 amino acids. The germline V gene encodes CDR1 SGDLS and CDR2 YYNGEE. V lost 4 bases to trimming and J lost 2 bases; unmatched junction nucleotides: 11. CDR3 nucleotide sequence: TGTGCCAGCAGCTTGGGGACTAGCGGGAGTATTATCGCCTACAATGAGCAGTTCTTC. Residues: CASSLGTSGSIIAYNEQFF.

J is TRBJ1-1 and V is TRBV20-1; D unresolved. CDR3 size: 11 residues. CDR1 and CDR2 from the germline V gene are DFQATT and SNEGSKA (reference sequence). V was clipped by 5 bases and J by 6 bases, with 10 bases between them. CDR3 amino acids: CSARRAAEAFF. The CDR3, as DNA: TGCAGTGCTCGACGCGCGGCTGAAGCTTTCTTT.

This rearrangement joins TRBV7-6 to TRBJ2-5, with D tentatively TRBD1 (5 bases). Trimming left V 5 bases short and J 8 bases short, with 24 bases between. The CDR3 runs 16 residues. Per the germline V gene, CDR1 is SGHVS and CDR2 is FNYEAQ. The CDR3 DNA reads as TGTGCCAGCAGCCCCTATGGGGCAGGGCCTAAGGGTACCCAGTACTTC. Translation gives CASSPYGAGPKGTQYF.

This rearrangement joins TRBV7-6 to TRBJ2-7; a possible D gene is TRBD2 (6 bases). The germline CDR1 and CDR2 sequences are SGHVS and FNYEAQ. This CDR3 has 16 residues. V lost 0 bases and J 3 bases, leaving 15 bases between the germline ends. This CDR3 is CASSLAGGGNVYEQYF. The CDR3 DNA reads as TGTGCCAGCAGCTTAGCCGGTGGCGGGAATGTCTACGAGCAGTACTTC.

This rearrangement joins TRBV5-4 to TRBJ2-7; 10 nucleotides match TRBD2. V lost 4 bases to trimming and J lost 0 bases; unmatched junction nucleotides: 1. CDR1 SGHNT and CDR2 YYREEE come from the germline V gene (reference sequence). The CDR3 extends over 14 amino acids. CDR3 sequence reads: CASSPSGSSYEQYF. The CDR3 coding sequence is TGTGCCAGCAGCCCTAGCGGGAGCTCCTACGAGCAGTACTTC. Based on the CDR3 plus reference TRBV5-4 and TRBJ2-7, the full variable domain is ETGVTQSPTHLIKTRGQQVTLRCSSQSGHNTVSWYQQALGQGPQFIFQYYREEENGRGNFPPRFSGLQFPNYSSELNVNALELDDSALYLCASSPSGSSYEQYFGPGTRLTVT.

This clone has just a few counts. This chain connects TRBV7-8 to TRBJ2-1; D is possibly TRBD1 or TRBD2 (5 bases each). The CDR3 is 19 amino acids. V shed 1 base and J shed 1 base, with 20 bases lying between them. Germline lookup yields CDR1 SGHVS and CDR2 FQNEAQ. CDR3 in DNA: TGTGCCAGCAGCTTAGTACGGGGCGGGTACTCTCCTTCCTACAATGAGCAGTTCTTC. This codes for CASSLVRGGYSPSYNEQFF.

This clone was counted a few times. The chain links TRBV7-9 to TRBJ2-2, with D unresolved. Trimming left V 3 bases short and J 2 bases short, with 22 bases between. This CDR3 is 19 amino acids long. Germline-derived CDR1 and CDR2 are SEHNR and FQNEAQ (reference sequence). The DNA for the CDR3 is TGTGCCAGCAGCTTTTCGTTCTGGCAGTCACTTACTAACACCGGGGAGCTGTTTTTT. It specifies CASSFSFWQSLTNTGELFF.

This clone was seen just once. The chain links TRBV5-1 to TRBJ2-3; unclear D gene. The CDR3 runs 15 residues. Looked up from germline, CDR1 is SGHRS and CDR2 is YFSETQ. The V end was cut by 0 bases, the J end by 3 bases, with 11 bases between. The CDR3 reads CASSLAVWGTDTQYF. CDR3 DNA sequence: TGCGCCAGCAGCTTGGCCGTTTGGGGTACAGATACGCAGTATTTT.

This chain connects TRBV6-5 to TRBJ1-5; 7 bases fit TRBD1. CDR1 and CDR2 from the germline V gene are MNHEY and SVGAGI. CDR3 size: 13 residues. With V trimmed by 8 bases and J by 4 bases, 5 bases remained unmatched. This CDR3 reads CASRGQMNQPQHF. The CDR3 coding sequence is TGTGCCAGCCGGGGACAGATGAATCAGCCCCAGCATTTT.

The gene calls are TRBV4-2 and TRBJ2-2; D gene unclear. Trimming left V 0 bases short and J 9 bases short, with 14 bases between. This CDR3 contains 15 residues. Germline CDR1 and CDR2: LGHNA and YNFKEQ. The CDR3 nucleotides are TGTGCCAGCAGCCAAGAAGTCGCCTCACTCCGGGAGCTGTTTTTT. Its protein product is CASSQEVASLRELFF.

This clone was seen just once. The genes are TRBV28 and TRBJ1-2; TRBD1 aligns across 7 bases. Looked up from germline, CDR1 is MDHEN and CDR2 is SYDVKM. V was clipped by 7 bases and J by 2 bases; unmatched bases: 7. The CDR3 has 14 amino acids. The CDR3 loop reads CASTPSGQNYGYTF. Written as DNA, the CDR3 is TGTGCCAGCACCCCTTCGGGACAGAACTATGGCTACACCTTC.

This clone was found once. The chain is built from TRBV19 and TRBJ2-3; D not resolved. CDR1 is LNHDA, CDR2 SQIVND, per germline (reference sequence). Trimming stripped 6 bases from V and 2 bases from J, with 15 bases between. This CDR3 has 15 residues. The CDR3: CASRPRGTHTDTQYF. The DNA for the CDR3 is TGTGCCAGTAGGCCCCGTGGAACACACACAGATACGCAGTATTTT. The full variable domain, with the rest looked up from reference TRBV19 and TRBJ2-3, is DGGITQSPKYLFRKEGQNVTLSCEQNLNHDAMYWYRQDPGQGLRLIYYSQIVNDFQKGDIAEGYSVSREKKESFPLTVTSAQKNPTAFYLCASRPRGTHTDTQYFGPGTRLTVL.

The V call is TRBV6-1, the J call TRBJ1-5, with 9 bases identical to TRBD1. The V segment lost 4 bases and the J segment 2 bases; nucleotides outside the gene matches: 9. In germline, CDR1 is MNHNS, CDR2 SASEGT. The length of the CDR3 is 17 residues. The CDR3 here is CASSGKTGGWGNQPQHF. The CDR3, as DNA: TGTGCCAGCAGTGGAAAGACAGGGGGATGGGGCAATCAGCCCCAGCATTTT.

CDR3 nucleotide sequence: TGTGCCTCCGAGGGGACTAGCGTCTACGAGCAGTACTTC. Translating gives CASEGTSVYEQYF. The V and J genes are TRBV30 and TRBJ2-7, with TRBD2 matching 10 bases. Per the germline V gene, CDR1 is GTSNPN and CDR2 is SVGIG (reference sequence). V lost 7 bases to trimming and J lost 3 bases; unmatched junction nucleotides: 6. The CDR3 extends over 13 amino acids.

The chain links TRBV4-1 to TRBJ2-4; possibly TRBD1 for D (6 bases). V was shortened by 3 bases and J by 7 bases, with 16 bases between the two germline ends. This CDR3 comprises 15 residues. The germline gives CDR1 MGHRA, CDR2 YSYEKL. The CDR3 spells CASSHIGQGTNIQYF. CDR3 sequence (DNA): TGCGCCAGCAGCCACATCGGCCAGGGGACGAACATTCAGTACTTC.

This chain connects TRBV2 to TRBJ1-2, with D maybe TRBD1 (5 bases). CDR3 length: 15 amino acids. The V end lost 1 base, the J end lost 0 bases, and 9 bases lay between the germline ends. Germline lookup yields CDR1 SNHLY and CDR2 FYNNEI. Written as DNA, the CDR3 is TGTGCCAGCAGTGAAGAGACAGCCCCTAACTATGGCTACACCTTC. Protein product: CASSEETAPNYGYTF.

The rearrangement joins TRBV19 to TRBJ1-1; the D is unclear. The V gene's germline CDR1 is LNHDA and CDR2 SQIVND (reference sequence). Trimming stripped 5 bases from V and 1 base from J, with 5 bases between. The CDR3 has 12 residues. This CDR3 reads CASSPTNTEAFF. The CDR3 DNA sequence: TGTGCCAGTAGTCCGACGAACACTGAAGCTTTCTTT.